This T cell receptor beta chain was retrieved from a study of T cell clonality in common variable immunodeficiency (dated by TCRdb to between 2014 and 2017). General conclusions and limits of the study: According to the authors, figuring out what caused the increased clonality in CVID would require sequencing the repertoires of T cell subpopulations. CVID subjects shared fewer TCRbeta clones with each other than healthy controls did (p < 0.0001). TCRbeta clonality was higher in CVID subjects than in healthy controls (t-test p = 0.018), and the increase was most characteristic of about a third of subjects. Differences among patients in the CVID cohort limited the correlations between repertoire features and clinical complications. CVID TCRbeta sequences reportedly showed fewer deletions and N-nucleotide insertions and lacked highly modified clones with 13 or more V deletions. Even though DNA input was equal, the average per sample came to 82,000 or so unique sequences for controls compared with around 32,000 for CVID samples.

The V end loses 3 bases and the J end loses 4 bases, and a stretch of 16 bases separates them. The CDR3 has 17 amino acids, counting the end cysteine and phenylalanine. The CDR3 was read in part: 42 bases, with the frame set at base 1. CDR1 and CDR2 are read off the germline V gene (reference sequence) as LNHDA and SQIVND. Most of the CVID patients and most of the healthy controls were of Caucasian heritage. Heparinized peripheral whole blood samples of about 5 to 8.5 ml were obtained from each donor. Genomic DNA from adults with common variable immune deficiency (CVID) and from healthy adult controls was the source for sequencing TCRbeta CDR3 repertoires. A total of some 22 healthy adult volunteers (roughly twelve female and about 10 male; age range roughly 23 to 66 years, mean age around 35) were included in the control group. Diluted blood was subjected to density centrifugation over Hypaque 1077 or Ficoll-Paque for isolation of peripheral blood mononuclear cells. Genomic DNA was extracted from unsorted mononuclear cells by Qiagen column purification or by a centrifugation-based method.

This clone was counted ten times or more. The antigen it binds to is not known. The observed sequence ends 3 residues before the CDR3 terminus, with the missing tail filled in from the germline J gene. For sequencing input, CVID and control samples contributed equivalent amounts of genomic DNA. For every sample, a 60 bp segment covering the rearranged TCRbeta CDR3 region was amplified and then sequenced. The immunoSEQ assay, a bias-corrected multiplex PCR with high-throughput sequencing, was employed for TCRbeta amplification. On the study's bioinformatics: Every unique nucleotide sequence counted as a clone and was annotated with V, D and J genes, copy number and frequency. Sequences were labeled productive if in frame, and non-productive if out of frame or containing stop codons. As previously described, clonality was computed from Shannon's entropy. Mean CDR3 Kyte-Doolittle hydropathy was derived from the predicted amino acid sequences of productive clones. Using the R hclust function, scaled V gene usage was clustered hierarchically with Manhattan distance and complete linkage. Clone sharing by CDR3 amino acid sequence was assessed by resampling 12 repertoires per group over 100 rounds. The repertoires were searched for more than 65 published EBV-specific and 245 published CMV-specific TCRbeta sequences. Two CVID samples yielding fewer than 10,000 sequences were excluded from analysis, leaving approximately 40 CVID repertoires. The source is immuneACCESS, and TCRdb retained only in-frame sequences with V and J called. Part of the clones is not carried over; for the studies checked, unresolved V genes explain less than half of this, and the remainder is unexplained. The V and J calls and the clone size are those of that table, but D and trimming were determined from the DNA. The sample has about 42,000 clones on record, with no singletons. Of the sample, roughly 1.4% falls within the top ten clones.

Material for sequencing was peripheral blood mononuclear cells. The TCR was taken from a person aged 18 to 75 in good health. The receptor chain draws on TRBV19 and TRBJ2-6, with no D gene named confidently. Here the CDR3 is given as CASSIMQAGSGANVLTF. Partial CDR3 DNA: TGTGCCAGTAGTATCATGCAGGCAGGCAGCGGGGCCAACGTC.